This T cell receptor beta chain was observed in a study of technical replicates of blood from a handful of donors. The V end lost 10 bases, the J end lost 5 bases, and 15 bases lay between the germline ends. Germline V gives CDR1 MDHEN, CDR2 SYDVKM. The CDR3 runs to 12 residues. Sequencing was performed with immunoSEQ multiplex PCR; in TCRdb, only in-frame clones are kept and a portion is missing. Altogether over 50,000 clones are present, approximately 97% being singletons, with the ten largest covering about 0.2%. The TCR comes from a human donor in good health. Source material: T cells isolated from PBMCs. This chain links TRBV28 with TRBJ2-7; possibly TRBD1 for D (6 bases). This CDR3 is CATIQGSDEQYF. The CDR3 DNA reads TGTGCCACCATCCAGGGGAGCGACGAGCAGTACTTC.